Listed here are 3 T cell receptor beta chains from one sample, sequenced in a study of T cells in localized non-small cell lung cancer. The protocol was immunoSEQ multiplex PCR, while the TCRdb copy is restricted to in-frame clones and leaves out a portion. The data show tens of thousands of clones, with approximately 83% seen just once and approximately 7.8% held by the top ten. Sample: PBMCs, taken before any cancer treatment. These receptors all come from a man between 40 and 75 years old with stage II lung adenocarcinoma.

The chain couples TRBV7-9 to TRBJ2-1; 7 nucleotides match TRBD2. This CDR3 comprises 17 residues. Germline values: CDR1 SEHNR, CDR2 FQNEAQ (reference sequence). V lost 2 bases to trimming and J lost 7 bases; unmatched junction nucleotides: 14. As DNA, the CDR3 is TGTGCCAGCAGCTTACCCCTTATAGGGAGGGGAGGAAATGAGCAGTTCTTC. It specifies CASSLPLIGRGGNEQFF.

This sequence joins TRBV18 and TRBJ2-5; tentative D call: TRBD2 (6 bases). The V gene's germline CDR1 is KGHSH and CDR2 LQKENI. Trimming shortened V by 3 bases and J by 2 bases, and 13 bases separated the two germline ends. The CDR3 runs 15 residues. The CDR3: CASSPQGLPQETQYF. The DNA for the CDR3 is TGTGCCAGCTCACCGCAGGGACTCCCACAAGAGACCCAGTACTTC.

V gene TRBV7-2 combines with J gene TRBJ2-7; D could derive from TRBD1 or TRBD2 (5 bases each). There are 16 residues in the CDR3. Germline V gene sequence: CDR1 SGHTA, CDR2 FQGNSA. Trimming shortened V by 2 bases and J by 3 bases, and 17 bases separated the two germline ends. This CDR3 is CASSLIPGDRGYEQYF. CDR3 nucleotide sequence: TGTGCCAGCAGCTTAATACCCGGGGACCGTGGCTACGAGCAGTACTTC.